What follows describes a single TCR beta chain. Its antigen is unidentified. CD4+ T cells from unexposed donors were obtained before the COVID-19 pandemic (2011-2018). CD4+ T cells were isolated from the cells after about ten days of culture. Cells permitting, SARS-CoV-2 S/N and four cold-coronavirus spikes were tested on unexposed-donor CD4+ T cells. Cultures held some 1.8 million PBMCs per well with around 9.4 IU/ml IL-2. The assay was immunoSEQ multiplex PCR, and TCRdb's table has in-frame clones only and misses some. Among tens of thousands of clones listed, about 70% were seen once. This record belongs to a study of CD4 T cells in relation to SARS-CoV-2 and coronaviruses. The wider study: Crossreactive spike epitopes shared across donors were mapped to their HLA restriction.

Whole-study findings and limits: SARS-CoV-2-driven expansion was significantly weaker in crossreactive than monoreactive clones.

Between the trimmed V and J ends, which lost 1 base and 6 bases, there was a span of 13 bases. The CDR3 length is 14 residues. CDR1 and CDR2 from the germline V gene are SQVTM and ANQGSEA. V is TRBV29-1 and J is TRBJ2-4; possibly TRBD1 for D (5 bases). The sequence was collected from a human donor in good health. Material for sequencing was CD4+ T cells from PBMCs, cultured in vitro. The CDR3 region has the DNA TGCAGCGTTGAAGCGTCAAGGGGCTCAAACATTCAGTACTTC. This sequence encodes CSVEASRGSNIQYF.